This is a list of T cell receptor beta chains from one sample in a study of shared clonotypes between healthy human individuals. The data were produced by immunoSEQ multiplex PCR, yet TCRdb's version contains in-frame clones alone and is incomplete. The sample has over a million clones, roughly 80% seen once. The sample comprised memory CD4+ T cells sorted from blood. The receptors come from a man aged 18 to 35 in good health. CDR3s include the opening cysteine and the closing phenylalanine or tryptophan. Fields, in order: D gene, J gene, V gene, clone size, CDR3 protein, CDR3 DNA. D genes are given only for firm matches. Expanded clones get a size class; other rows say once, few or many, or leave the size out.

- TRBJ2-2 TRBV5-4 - CASSSRVLTGELFF TGTGCCAGCAGCTCTAGGGTCCTCACCGGGGAGCTGTTTTTT
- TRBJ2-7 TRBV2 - CASRATTGAGFEQYF TGTGCCAGCAGGGCAACCACGGGGGCTGGTTTCGAGCAGTACTTC
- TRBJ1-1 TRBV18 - CASSLTQNTEAFF TGTGCCAGCTCACTAACACAGAACACTGAAGCTTTCTTT
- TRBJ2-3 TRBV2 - CASSLGLEGDTQYF TGTGCCAGCAGTCTAGGTCTTGAGGGAGATACGCAGTATTTT
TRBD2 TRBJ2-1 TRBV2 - CASSGASGYNEQFF TGTGCCAGCAGTGGGGCTAGCGGGTACAATGAGCAGTTCTTC
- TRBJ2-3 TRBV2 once CASTRLSSTDTQYF TGTGCCAGCACGCGGCTATCTAGCACAGATACGCAGTATTTT
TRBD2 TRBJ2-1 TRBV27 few CASVTSGGYNEQFF TGTGCCAGCGTGACTAGCGGGGGTTACAATGAGCAGTTCTTC
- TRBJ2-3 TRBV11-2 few CASSLGVATDTQYF TGTGCCAGCAGCCTCGGCGTAGCCACAGATACGCAGTATTTT
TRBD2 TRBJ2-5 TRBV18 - CASSPGLAGGETQYF TGTGCCAGCTCACCTGGACTAGCGGGAGGTGAGACCCAGTACTTC
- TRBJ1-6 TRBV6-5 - CASSYSGAQNSPLHF TGTGCCAGCAGTTATTCCGGGGCACAGAATTCACCCCTCCACTTT
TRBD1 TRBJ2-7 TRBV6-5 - CASSSRTGSSEQYF TGTGCCAGCAGTTCGAGGACAGGGTCATCCGAGCAGTACTTC